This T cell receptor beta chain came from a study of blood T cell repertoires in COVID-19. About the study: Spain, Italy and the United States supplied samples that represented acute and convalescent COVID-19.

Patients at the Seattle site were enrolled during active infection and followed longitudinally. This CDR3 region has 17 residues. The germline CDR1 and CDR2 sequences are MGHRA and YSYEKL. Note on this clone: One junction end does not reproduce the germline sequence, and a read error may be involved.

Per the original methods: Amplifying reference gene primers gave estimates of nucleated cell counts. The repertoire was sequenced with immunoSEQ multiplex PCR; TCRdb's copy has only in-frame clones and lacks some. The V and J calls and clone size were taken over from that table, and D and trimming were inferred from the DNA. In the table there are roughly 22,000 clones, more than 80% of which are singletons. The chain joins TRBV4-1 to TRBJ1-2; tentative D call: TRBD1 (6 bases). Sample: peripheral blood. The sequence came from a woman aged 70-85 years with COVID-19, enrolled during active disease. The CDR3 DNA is TGCGCCAGCAACCAAGCCCCCCCGGGAAGGGGGAACTATGGCTACACCTTC. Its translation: CASNQAPPGRGNYGYTF.